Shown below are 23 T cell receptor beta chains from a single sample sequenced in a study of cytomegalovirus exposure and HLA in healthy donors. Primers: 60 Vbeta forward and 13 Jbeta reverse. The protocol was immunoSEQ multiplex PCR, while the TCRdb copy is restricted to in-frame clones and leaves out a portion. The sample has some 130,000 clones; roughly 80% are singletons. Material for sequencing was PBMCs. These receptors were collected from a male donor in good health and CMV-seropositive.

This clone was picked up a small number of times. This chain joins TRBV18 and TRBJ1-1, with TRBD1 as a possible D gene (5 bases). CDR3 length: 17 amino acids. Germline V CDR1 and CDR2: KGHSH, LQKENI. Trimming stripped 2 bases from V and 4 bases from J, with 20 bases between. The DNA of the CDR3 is TGTGCCAGCTCACCATTCCTTCAGGGTCAAACGGGCACTGAAGCTTTCTTT. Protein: CASSPFLQGQTGTEAFF.

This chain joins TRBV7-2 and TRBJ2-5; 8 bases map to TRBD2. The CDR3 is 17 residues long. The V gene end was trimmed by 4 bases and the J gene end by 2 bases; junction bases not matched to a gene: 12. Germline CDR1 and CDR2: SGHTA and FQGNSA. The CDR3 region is CASSSSGGDLRQETQYF. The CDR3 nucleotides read TGTGCCAGCAGCTCCTCGGGAGGGGACCTACGGCAAGAGACCCAGTACTTC.

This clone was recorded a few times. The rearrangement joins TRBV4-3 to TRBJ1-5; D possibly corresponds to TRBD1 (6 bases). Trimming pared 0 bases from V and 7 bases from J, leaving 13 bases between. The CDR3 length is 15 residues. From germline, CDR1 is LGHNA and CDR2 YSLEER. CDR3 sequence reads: CASSQDSTGGQPQHF. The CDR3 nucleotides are TGCGCCAGCAGCCAAGACTCGACGGGGGGCCAGCCCCAGCATTTT.

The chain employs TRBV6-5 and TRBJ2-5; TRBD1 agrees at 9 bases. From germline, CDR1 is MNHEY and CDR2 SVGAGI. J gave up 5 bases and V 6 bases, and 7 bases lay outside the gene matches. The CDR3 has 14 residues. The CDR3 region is CASRFGTGRETQYF. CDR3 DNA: TGTGCCAGCAGATTCGGGACAGGGAGGGAGACCCAGTACTTC.

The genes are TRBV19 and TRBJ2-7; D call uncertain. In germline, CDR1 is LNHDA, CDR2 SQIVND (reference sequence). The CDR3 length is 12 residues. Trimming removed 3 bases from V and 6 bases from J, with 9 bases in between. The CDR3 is CASSMSGGEQYF. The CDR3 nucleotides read TGTGCCAGTAGTATGAGTGGTGGCGAGCAGTACTTC.

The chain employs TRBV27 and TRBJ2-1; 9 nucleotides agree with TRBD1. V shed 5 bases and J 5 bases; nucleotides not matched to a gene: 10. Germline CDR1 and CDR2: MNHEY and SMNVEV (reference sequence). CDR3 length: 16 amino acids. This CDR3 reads CASSPKAGQGHNEQFF. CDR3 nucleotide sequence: TGTGCCAGCAGTCCGAAGGCGGGACAGGGCCACAATGAGCAGTTCTTC.

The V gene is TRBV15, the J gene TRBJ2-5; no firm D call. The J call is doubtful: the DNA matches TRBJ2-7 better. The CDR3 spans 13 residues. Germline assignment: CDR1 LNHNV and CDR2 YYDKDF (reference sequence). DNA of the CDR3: TGTGCCACCAGCAGAGATGTCCTATACGAGCAGTACTTC. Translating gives CATSRDVLYEQYF.

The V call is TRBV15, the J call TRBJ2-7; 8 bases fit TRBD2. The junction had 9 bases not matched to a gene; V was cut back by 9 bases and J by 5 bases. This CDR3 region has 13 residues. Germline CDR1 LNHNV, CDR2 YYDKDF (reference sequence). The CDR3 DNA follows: TGTGCCACTCGCCCGCGGGGGGAGGACGAGCAGTACTTC. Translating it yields CATRPRGEDEQYF.

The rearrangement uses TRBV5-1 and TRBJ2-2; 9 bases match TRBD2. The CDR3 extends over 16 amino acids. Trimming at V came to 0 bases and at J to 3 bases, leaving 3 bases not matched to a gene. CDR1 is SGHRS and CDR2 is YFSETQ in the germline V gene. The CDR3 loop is CASSLGLAVDTGELFF. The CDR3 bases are TGCGCCAGCAGCTTGGGACTAGCGGTAGACACCGGGGAGCTGTTTTTT. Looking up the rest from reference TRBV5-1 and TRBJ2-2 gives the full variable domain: KAGVTQTPRYLIKTRGQQVTLSCSPISGHRSVSWYQQTPGQGLQFLFEYFSETQRNKGNFPGRFSGRQFSNSRSEMNVSTLELGDSALYLCASSLGLAVDTGELFFGEGSRLTVL.

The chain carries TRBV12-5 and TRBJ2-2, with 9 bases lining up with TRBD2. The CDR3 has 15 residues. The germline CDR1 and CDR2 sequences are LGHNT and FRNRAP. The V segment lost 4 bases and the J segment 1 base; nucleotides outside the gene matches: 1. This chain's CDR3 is CASGSTSGNTGELFF. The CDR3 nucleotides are TGTGCTAGTGGTTCGACTAGCGGGAACACCGGGGAGCTGTTTTTT. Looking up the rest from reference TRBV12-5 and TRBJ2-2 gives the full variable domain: DARVTQTPRHKVTEMGQEVTMRCQPILGHNTVFWYRQTMMQGLELLAYFRNRAPLDDSGMPKDRFSAEMPDATLATLKIQPSEPRDSAVYFCASGSTSGNTGELFFGEGSRLTVL.

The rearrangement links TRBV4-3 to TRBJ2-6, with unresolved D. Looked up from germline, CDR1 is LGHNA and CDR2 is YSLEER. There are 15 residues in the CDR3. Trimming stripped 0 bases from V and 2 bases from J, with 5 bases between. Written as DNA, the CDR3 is TGCGCCAGCAGCCAAGACAGTACTGGGGCCAACGTCCTGACTTTC. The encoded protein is CASSQDSTGANVLTF.

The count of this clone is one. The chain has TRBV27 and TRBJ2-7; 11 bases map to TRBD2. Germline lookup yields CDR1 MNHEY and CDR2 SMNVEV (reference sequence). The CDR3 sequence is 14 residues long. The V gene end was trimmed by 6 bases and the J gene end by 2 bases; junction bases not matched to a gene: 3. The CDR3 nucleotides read TGTGCCAGCAGCCGTAGCGGGAGGGCCTACGAGCAGTACTTC. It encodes CASSRSGRAYEQYF.

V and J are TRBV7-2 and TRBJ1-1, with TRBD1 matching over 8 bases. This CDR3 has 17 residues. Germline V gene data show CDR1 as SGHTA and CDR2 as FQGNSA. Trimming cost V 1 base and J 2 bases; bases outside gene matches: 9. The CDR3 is CASSLGAIRGHNTEAFF. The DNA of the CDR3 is TGTGCCAGCAGCTTAGGAGCCATCAGGGGGCACAACACTGAAGCTTTCTTT.

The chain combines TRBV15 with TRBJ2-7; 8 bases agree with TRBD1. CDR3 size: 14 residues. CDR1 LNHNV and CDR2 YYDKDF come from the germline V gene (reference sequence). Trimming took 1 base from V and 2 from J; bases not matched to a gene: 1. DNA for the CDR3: TGTGCCACCAGCAGAGCACAGGGGGCCTACGAGCAGTACTTC. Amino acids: CATSRAQGAYEQYF.

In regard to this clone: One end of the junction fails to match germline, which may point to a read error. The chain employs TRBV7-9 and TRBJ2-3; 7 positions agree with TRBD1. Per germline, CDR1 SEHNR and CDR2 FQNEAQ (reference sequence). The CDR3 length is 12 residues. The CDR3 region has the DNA TGTGCTAGCAGCTTACTCAATAGACAGGGGTATTTT. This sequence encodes CASSLLNRQGYF.

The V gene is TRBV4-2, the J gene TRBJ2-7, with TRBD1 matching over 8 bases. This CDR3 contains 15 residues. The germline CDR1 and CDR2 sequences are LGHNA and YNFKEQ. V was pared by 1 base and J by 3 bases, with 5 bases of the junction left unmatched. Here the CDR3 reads CASSQADREHYEQYF. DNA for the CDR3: TGTGCCAGCAGCCAAGCGGACAGGGAGCACTACGAGCAGTACTTC.

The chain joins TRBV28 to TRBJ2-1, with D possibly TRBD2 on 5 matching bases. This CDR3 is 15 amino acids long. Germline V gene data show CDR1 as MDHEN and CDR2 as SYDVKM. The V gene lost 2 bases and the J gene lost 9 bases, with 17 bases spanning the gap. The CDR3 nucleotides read TGTGCCAGCAGTTTAGAGCGGACTTTTTTCAGTGAGCAGTTCTTC. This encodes CASSLERTFFSEQFF. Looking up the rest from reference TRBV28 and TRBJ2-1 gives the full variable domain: DVKVTQSSRYLVKRTGEKVFLECVQDMDHENMFWYRQDPGLGLRLIYFSYDVKMKEKGDIPEGYSVSREKKERFSLILESASTNQTSMYLCASSLERTFFSEQFFGPGTRLTVL.

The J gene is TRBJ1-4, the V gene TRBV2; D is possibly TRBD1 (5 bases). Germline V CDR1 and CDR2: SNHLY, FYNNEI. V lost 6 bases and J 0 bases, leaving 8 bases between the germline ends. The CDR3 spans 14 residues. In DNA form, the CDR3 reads TGTGCCAGCAGGGGGCTTACAACTAATGAAAAACTGTTTTTT. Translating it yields CASRGLTTNEKLFF.

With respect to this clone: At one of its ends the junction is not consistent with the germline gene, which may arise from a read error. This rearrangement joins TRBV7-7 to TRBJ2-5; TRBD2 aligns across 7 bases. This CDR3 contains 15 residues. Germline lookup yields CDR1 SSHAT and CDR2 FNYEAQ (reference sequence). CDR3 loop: CASSYFLADAETQYF. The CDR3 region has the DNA TGTGCTAGCAGCTACTTTCTAGCGGACGCAGAGACCCAGTACTTC.

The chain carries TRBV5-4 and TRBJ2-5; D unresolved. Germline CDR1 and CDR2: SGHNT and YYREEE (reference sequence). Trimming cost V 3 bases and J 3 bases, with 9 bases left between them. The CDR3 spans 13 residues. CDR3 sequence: CASSSGGEETQYF. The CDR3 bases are TGTGCCAGCAGCTCTGGCGGAGAAGAGACCCAGTACTTC.

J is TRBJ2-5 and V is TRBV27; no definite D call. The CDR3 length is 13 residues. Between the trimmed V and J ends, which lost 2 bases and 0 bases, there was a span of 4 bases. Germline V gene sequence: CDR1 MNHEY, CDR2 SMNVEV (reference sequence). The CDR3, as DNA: TGTGCCAGCAGTTTAGGCAACCAAGAGACCCAGTACTTC. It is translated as CASSLGNQETQYF.

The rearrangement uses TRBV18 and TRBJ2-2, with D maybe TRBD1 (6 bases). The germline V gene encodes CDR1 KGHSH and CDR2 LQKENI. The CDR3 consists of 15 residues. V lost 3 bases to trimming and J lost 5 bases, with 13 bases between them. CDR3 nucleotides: TGTGCCAGCTCACCTTCCAGGGGAGTTACCGGGGAGCTGTTTTTT. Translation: CASSPSRGVTGELFF.

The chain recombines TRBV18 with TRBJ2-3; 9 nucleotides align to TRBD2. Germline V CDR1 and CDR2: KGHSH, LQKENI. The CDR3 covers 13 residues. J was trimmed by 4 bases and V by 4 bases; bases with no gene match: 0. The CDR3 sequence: CASSLAGADTQYF. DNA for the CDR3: TGTGCCAGCTCACTAGCGGGAGCAGATACGCAGTATTTT.